This T cell receptor beta chain was sequenced for a study of blood T cell repertoires in COVID-19 (dated by TCRdb to 2020 to 2021). The study in broad terms: Collaborator samples came from the United States, Italy and Spain and covered acute and convalescent phases of COVID-19. The samples were drawn from two sources: the first 160 participants of the ongoing ImmuneRACE study, and over 1,000 subjects contributed by 6 global collaborators. Where available, HLA class I and class II types were taken from metadata supplied by the sample provider and were not determined by assay-based typing. The repertoires were released in a freely available public database meant as a resource for research on the immune response to SARS-CoV-2. The sample metadata nearly always contained a de-identified subject ID, COVID-19 status, age in years and sex. Subjects who had been exposed to COVID-19, were actively infected with it, or had recovered from it provided the deeply sampled blood TCRbeta repertoires that made up the dataset. The material from the prospective study consisted of cDNA or gDNA derived from T cells, B-cell-depleted T cells, or PBMCs.

Concerning this clone itself: This receptor's antigen is unknown. No base quality values were provided; no much bigger clone lies one nucleotide off.

Relative to germline, V is missing 5 bases and J is missing 5 bases, with 7 bases of the junction outside any gene match. Including the terminal cysteine and phenylalanine, the CDR3 comprises 15 residues. Only the CDR3 portion is preserved as DNA: 45 bases, with reading frame beginning at the first base. Taken from the germline V gene, the CDR1 and CDR2 loops are SGHVS and FQNEAQ. Collaborating institutions collected whole blood in K2EDTA tubes following their own protocols. For TCRbeta analysis, collaborators shipped samples as frozen whole blood, isolated PBMCs, or DNA extracted from either of those sample types. Study-level results and caveats: Clinical and demographic metadata were provided uncurated, with the amount varying by source and participant.

The immunoSEQ Assay, a bias-controlled multiplex PCR, was used to amplify TCRbeta CDR3 regions from genomic DNA. The authors processed their data as follows. The number of nucleated cells in each sample was estimated by amplification of reference gene primers within the assay. Sequence reads were collapsed and filtered to measure the absolute abundance of every unique TCRbeta CDR3 rearrangement. For each sample, productive Simpson clonality was calculated by taking the square root of Simpson's diversity index across productive rearrangements. TCRdb stores this immuneACCESS table with in-frame sequences only. Part of the clones is absent; in the studies checked, under half of the shortfall reflects unresolved V genes, and no reason is known for the rest. The V and J calls and clone size were taken over from that table, and D and trimming were inferred from the DNA. Here the sample has 300,000 or so clones; approximately 82% occur a single time. 1% to 1.5% of the sample comes from the top ten.

This chain is built from TRBV7-8 and TRBJ2-2, with 8 middle bases fitting TRBD2. This clonotype was sampled from a woman between 50 and 59 years old with acute or convalescent COVID-19. Material for sequencing was peripheral blood. The sequenced DNA is TGTGCCAGCAGCCAAGCGGGAGTGGCAACCGGGGAGCTGTTTTTT. This codes for CASSQAGVATGELFF.